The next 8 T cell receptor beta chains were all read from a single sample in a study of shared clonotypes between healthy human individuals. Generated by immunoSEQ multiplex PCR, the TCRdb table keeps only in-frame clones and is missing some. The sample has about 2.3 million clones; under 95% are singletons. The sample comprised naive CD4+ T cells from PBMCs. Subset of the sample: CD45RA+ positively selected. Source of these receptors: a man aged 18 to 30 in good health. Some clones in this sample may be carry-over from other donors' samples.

For the CDR3, the DNA is TGTGCCAGCAGTTACGCGGCTAATGAAAAACTGTTTTTT. Residues: CASSYAANEKLFF. This chain links TRBV6-5 with TRBJ1-4; no firm D call. V was clipped by 2 bases and J by 3 bases, with 4 bases between them. The CDR3 consists of 13 residues. Germline V gene data show CDR1 as MNHEY and CDR2 as SVGAGI.

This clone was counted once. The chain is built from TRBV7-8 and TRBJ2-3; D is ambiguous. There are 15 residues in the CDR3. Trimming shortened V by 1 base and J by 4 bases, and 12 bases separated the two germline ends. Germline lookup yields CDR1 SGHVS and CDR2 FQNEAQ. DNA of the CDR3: TGTGCCAGCAGCTTAGTAGGCGGAGAGGCAGATACGCAGTATTTT. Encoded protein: CASSLVGGEADTQYF.

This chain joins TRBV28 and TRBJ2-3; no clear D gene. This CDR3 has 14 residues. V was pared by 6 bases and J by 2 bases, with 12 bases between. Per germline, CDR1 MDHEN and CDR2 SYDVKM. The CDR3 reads CASSRPGITDTQYF. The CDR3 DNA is TGTGCCAGCAGCCGACCCGGAATCACAGATACGCAGTATTTT.

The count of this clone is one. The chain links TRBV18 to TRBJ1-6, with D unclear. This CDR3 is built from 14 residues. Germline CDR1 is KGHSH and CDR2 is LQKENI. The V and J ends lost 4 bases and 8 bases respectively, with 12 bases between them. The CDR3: CASSQAPWDSPLHF. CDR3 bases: TGTGCCAGCTCACAGGCTCCCTGGGATTCACCCCTCCACTTT.

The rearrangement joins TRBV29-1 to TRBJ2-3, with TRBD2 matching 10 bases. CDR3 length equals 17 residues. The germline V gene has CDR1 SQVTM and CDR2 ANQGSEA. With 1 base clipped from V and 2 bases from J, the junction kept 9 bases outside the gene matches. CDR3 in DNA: TGCAGCGTTGAAGGGACTAGCGGTCTGGGCTACACAGATACGCAGTATTTT. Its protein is CSVEGTSGLGYTDTQYF.

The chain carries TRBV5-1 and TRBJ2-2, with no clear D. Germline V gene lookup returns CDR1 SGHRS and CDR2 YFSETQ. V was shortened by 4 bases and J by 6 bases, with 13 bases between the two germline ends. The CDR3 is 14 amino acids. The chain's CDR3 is CASSPQDPAGELFF. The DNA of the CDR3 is TGCGCCAGCAGCCCTCAAGACCCCGCCGGGGAGCTGTTTTTT. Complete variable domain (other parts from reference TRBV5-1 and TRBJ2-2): KAGVTQTPRYLIKTRGQQVTLSCSPISGHRSVSWYQQTPGQGLQFLFEYFSETQRNKGNFPGRFSGRQFSNSRSEMNVSTLELGDSALYLCASSPQDPAGELFFGEGSRLTVL.

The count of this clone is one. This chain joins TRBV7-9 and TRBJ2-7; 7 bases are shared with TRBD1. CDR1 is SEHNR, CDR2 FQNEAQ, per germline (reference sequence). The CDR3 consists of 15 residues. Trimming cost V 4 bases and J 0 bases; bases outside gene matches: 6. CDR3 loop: CASSSHTGDSYEQYF. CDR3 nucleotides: TGTGCCAGCAGCTCACATACAGGGGACTCCTACGAGCAGTACTTC.

The CDR3 spells CASSLPTGANVLTF. CDR3 coding DNA: TGTGCCAGCAGTTTGCCGACTGGGGCCAACGTCCTGACTTTC. V usage is TRBV28 and J usage is TRBJ2-6; D is unresolved. Trimming removed 3 bases at V and 2 bases at J, with 5 bases between. Per germline, CDR1 MDHEN and CDR2 SYDVKM. The CDR3 contains 14 residues.